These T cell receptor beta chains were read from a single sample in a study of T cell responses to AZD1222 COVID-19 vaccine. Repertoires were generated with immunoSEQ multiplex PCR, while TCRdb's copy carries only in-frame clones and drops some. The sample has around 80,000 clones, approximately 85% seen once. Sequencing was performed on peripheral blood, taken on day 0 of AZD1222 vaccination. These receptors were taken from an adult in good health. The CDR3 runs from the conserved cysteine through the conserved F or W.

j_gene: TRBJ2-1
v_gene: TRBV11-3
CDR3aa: CASSAQAGGQNEQFF

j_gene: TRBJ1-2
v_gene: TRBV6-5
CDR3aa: CASSYWPRGDYGYTF

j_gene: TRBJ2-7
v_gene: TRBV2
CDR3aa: CASSFAAGNEQYF

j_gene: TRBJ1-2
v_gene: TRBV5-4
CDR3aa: CASSRRDRVNYGYTF

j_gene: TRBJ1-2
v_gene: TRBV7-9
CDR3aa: CASSLNRGFGGYTF

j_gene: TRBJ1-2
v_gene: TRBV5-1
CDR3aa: CASSYLWGATGVNYGYTF

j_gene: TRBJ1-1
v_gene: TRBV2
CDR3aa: CASKELEAFF

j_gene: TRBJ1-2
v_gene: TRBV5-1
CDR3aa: CASSLVRDSTNYGYTF

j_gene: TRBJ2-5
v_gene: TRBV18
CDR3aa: CASSRPSGGPQETQYF

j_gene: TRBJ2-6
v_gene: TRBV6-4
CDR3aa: CASSEGSGANVLTF

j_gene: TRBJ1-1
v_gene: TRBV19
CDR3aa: CASSIDRRENTEAFF

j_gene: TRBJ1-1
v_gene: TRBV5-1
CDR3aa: CASSLVPEGGTEAFF

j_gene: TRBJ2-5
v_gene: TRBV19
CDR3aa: CASSIHREETQYF

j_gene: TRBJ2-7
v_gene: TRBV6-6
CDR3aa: CASRLTRGAYEQYF

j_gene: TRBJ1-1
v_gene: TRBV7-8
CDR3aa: CASRPDRANTEAFF

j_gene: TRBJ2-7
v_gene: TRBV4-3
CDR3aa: CASSQDSAITYEQYF

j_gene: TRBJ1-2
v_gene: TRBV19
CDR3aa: CASSKRAEGTLYGYTF

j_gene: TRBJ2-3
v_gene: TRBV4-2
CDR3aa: CASSQDFGSGGPHGDTQYF

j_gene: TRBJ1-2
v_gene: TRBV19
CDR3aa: CASSMGADRNGYTF

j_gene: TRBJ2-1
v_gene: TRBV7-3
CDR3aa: CASSSSSSWMDEQFF

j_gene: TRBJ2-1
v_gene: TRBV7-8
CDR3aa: CASSLELAGGYNEQFF

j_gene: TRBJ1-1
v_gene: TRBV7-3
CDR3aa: CASSLGQGYNTEAFF

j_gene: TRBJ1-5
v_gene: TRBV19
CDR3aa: CASTAGTPHQPQHF